Only a few counts were recorded for the clone carrying this T cell receptor beta chain. The time point was: newly diagnosed GD, antithyroid drugs for less than 3 months. Making the TCR library involved RNA that had been extracted from PBMCs. The CDR3 loop spans 13 amino acids. Trimming cost V 3 bases and J 10 bases, with 10 bases left between them. In building TCR beta libraries, iRepertoire HTBI primers were used together with Arm-PCR of CDR3 regions. TCRdb itself ran the multiplex PCR reads through MiXCR, one entry per CDR3 protein. The table has around 500,000 distinct CDR3 sequences, about 13% seen once. This record comes from a study of regulatory T cells in long-lasting Graves disease. These same records also appear under a second study, on T cells in Graves' hyperthyroidism and ophthalmopathy. That investigation notes: In the first-round RT-PCR of the TCR CDR3, the HTBI primer set was used.

V gene TRBV12-3 or TRBV12-4 combines with J gene TRBJ1-6; no clear D gene. This receptor was taken from a man aged 25 to 40 with Graves disease. This material consisted of peripheral blood mononuclear cells (PBMCs), taken at new diagnosis, from a patient treated with antithyroid drugs. CDR3 nucleotides: TGTGCCAGCAGTTTTTTAGATGAGTCACCCCTCCACTTT. Its protein product is CASSFLDESPLHF.